This TCR beta chain was identified during a study of cytomegalovirus exposure and HLA in healthy donors. Study-wide results and caveats: By a later analysis, the bulk of CMV-associated TCR beta chains appeared HLA-restricted. Sequencing had likely introduced a cluster of highly shared sequence variants as an artifact. As a later analysis revealed, the rate of TCR association differed by HLA locus, with DRB1 most and HLA-C fewest.

CDR3 length equals 15 residues. In germline, CDR1 is SGHVS, CDR2 FQNEAQ. As regards this clone: Its antigen is undetermined. Relative to the germline gene, one junction end is altered; a read error may explain this.

The primer mix had 60 Vbeta and 13 Jbeta primers. TCRdb's copy holds only in-frame clones and misses some; the assay was immunoSEQ multiplex PCR. In the table there are 100,000 to 150,000 clones, around four fifths of which are singletons. V usage is TRBV7-8 and J usage is TRBJ2-5, with a possible D match to TRBD1 (5 bases). The receptor was derived from a female donor in good health and CMV-seronegative. Sequencing was done on a sample of PBMCs. CDR3 region: CASSHKDTMMETPYF. The CDR3 coding sequence is TGTGCCAGCAGCCATAAGGACACCATGATGGAGACCCCGTACTTC.